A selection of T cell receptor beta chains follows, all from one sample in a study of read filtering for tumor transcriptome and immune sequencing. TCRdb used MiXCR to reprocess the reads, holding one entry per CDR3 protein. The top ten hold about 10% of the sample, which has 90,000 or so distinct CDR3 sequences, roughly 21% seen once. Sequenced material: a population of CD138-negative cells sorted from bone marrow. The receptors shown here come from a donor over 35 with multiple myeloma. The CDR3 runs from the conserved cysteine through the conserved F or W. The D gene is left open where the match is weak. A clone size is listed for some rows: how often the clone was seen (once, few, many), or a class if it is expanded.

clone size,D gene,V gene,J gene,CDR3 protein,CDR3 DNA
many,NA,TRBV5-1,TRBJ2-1,CASSPLPRSYNEQFF,TGCGCCAGCAGCCCGCTACCAAGGTCCTACAATGAGCAGTTCTTC
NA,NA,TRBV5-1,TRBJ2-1,CASSAGQNNEQSF,TGCGCCAGCAGCGCGGGACAGAACAATGAGCAGTCCTTC
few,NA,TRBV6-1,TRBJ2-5,CAIRGHVQETQYF,TGTGCCATCCGGGGACACGTCCAAGAGACCCAGTACTTC
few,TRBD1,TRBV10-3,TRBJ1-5,CATTQPGQGNQPQHF,TGTGCCACCACACAGCCGGGACAGGGAAATCAGCCCCAGCATTTT
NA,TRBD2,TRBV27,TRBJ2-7,CASSSLAGSSYEQYF,TGTGCCAGCAGTTCTCTAGCGGGCAGCTCCTACGAGCAGTACTTC
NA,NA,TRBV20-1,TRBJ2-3,CSASLDTQYF,TGCAGTGCTAGTTTGGATACGCAGTATTTT
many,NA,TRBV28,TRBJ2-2,CASSLWAANTGELFF,TGTGCCAGCAGTTTATGGGCGGCGAACACCGGGGAGCTGTTTTTT
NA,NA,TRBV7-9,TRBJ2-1,CASAISSSYNEQFF,TGTGCCAGCGCCATCTCGAGCTCCTACAATGAACAGTTCTTC
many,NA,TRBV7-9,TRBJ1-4,CASTPTATNEKLFF,TGTGCCAGCACCCCGACAGCAACTAATGAAAAACTGTTTTTT
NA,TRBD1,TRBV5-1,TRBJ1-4,CASSSGQAEKLFF,TGCGCCAGCAGCTCTGGACAGGCTGAAAAACTGTTTTTT
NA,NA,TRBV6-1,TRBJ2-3,CASRALSTDTQYF,TGTGCCAGCAGGGCCTTATCTACAGATACGCAGTATTTT
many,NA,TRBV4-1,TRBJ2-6,CASSQGRGGAGANVLTF,TGCGCCAGCAGCCAAGGGAGGGGTGGTGCTGGGGCCAACGTCCTGACTTTC
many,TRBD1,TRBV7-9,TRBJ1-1,CASTKTGTADTEAFF,TGTGCCAGCACCAAAACCGGGACAGCTGACACTGAAGCTTTCTTT
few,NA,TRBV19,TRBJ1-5,CASSPREQPQHF,TGTGCCAGTAGTCCTAGGGAGCAGCCCCAGCATTTT
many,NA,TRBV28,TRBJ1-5,CASSAGFNQPQHF,TGTGCCAGCAGTGCAGGGTTCAATCAGCCCCAGCATTTT
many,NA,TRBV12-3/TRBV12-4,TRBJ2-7,CASSLRPPSYEQYF,TGTGCCAGCAGTCTCCGGCCGCCGTCCTACGAGCAGTACTTC
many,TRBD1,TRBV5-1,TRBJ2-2,CASSSGQVVTGELFF,TGCGCCAGCAGCTCGGGACAGGTAGTCACCGGGGAGCTGTTTTTT
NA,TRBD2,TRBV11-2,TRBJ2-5,CASSFPTGGQETQYF,TGTGCCAGCAGCTTCCCTACGGGGGGGCAAGAGACCCAGTACTTC